This T cell receptor beta chain was profiled in a study of blood T cell repertoires in COVID-19. Whole-study context: PBMCs, B-cell-depleted T cells, or T cells provided the cDNA or gDNA that made up the material.

Seattle patient enrollment occurred during active infection, with longitudinal follow-up thereafter. In the study's own analysis: Counts of nucleated cells, estimated from reference gene primer amplification, were obtained. Generated by immunoSEQ multiplex PCR, the TCRdb table keeps only in-frame clones and is missing some. That table gives V, J and clone size, and the DNA gave D and trimming. The data contain under 75,000 clones, around 70% of them singletons. The germline V gene has CDR1 SGHKS and CDR2 YYEKEE (reference sequence). Trimming cost V 2 bases and J 4 bases; bases outside gene matches: 4. The CDR3 extends over 15 amino acids.

The sequence derives from a woman in her 70s with COVID-19, enrolled during active disease. V usage is TRBV5-5 and J usage is TRBJ1-3, with 9 positions matching TRBD1. Sequencing input: peripheral blood. Written as DNA, the CDR3 is TGTGCCAGCAGCTTCGGGGGACAGGGAGGAAACACCATATATTTT. Amino acids: CASSFGGQGGNTIYF.